Shown below are 30 T cell receptor beta chains from a single sample sequenced in a study of cytomegalovirus exposure and HLA in healthy donors. PCR was performed using 60 Vbeta and 13 Jbeta primers. Data came from immunoSEQ multiplex PCR; TCRdb stores just in-frame clones and leaves some out. The sample carries tens of thousands of clones, roughly 80% recorded once. The sequenced sample was PBMCs. These TCRs come from a woman under 40 in good health and CMV-seropositive.

The V call is TRBV7-8, the J call TRBJ1-1; the D is unclear. Germline lookup yields CDR1 SGHVS and CDR2 FQNEAQ. The CDR3 sequence is 14 residues long. Between the trimmed V and J ends, which lost 5 bases and 5 bases, there was a span of 15 bases. The CDR3 sequence is CASSPTGLGTEAFF. The CDR3 DNA sequence: TGTGCCAGCAGCCCTACCGGACTCGGAACTGAAGCTTTCTTT.

This clone was recorded many times. The rearrangement links TRBV7-9 to TRBJ2-1; D remains unclear. The V gene's germline CDR1 is SEHNR and CDR2 FQNEAQ (reference sequence). This CDR3 has 12 residues. V was pared by 3 bases and J by 7 bases, with 7 bases between. CDR3 coding DNA: TGTGCCAGCAGCTTGAGCCGTAATGAGCAGTTCTTC. This sequence encodes CASSLSRNEQFF.

The rearrangement links TRBV4-1 to TRBJ1-4; a weak D match, TRBD1 (5 bases). The CDR3 consists of 15 residues. Per germline, CDR1 MGHRA and CDR2 YSYEKL. Trimming cost V 4 bases and J 13 bases, with 22 bases left between them. This chain's CDR3 is CASSRSRGDGMGLFF. CDR3 sequence (DNA): TGCGCCAGCAGCCGCTCTCGGGGGGACGGAATGGGACTGTTTTTT.

The J gene is TRBJ2-7, the V gene TRBV6-5; no reliable D call. V lost 0 bases, J lost 1 base, and 10 bases lay in between. The CDR3 is 15 amino acids. Per germline, CDR1 MNHEY and CDR2 SVGAGI. The CDR3 nucleotides are TGTGCCAGCAGTTACTCCCGGGTATCGTCCTACGAGCAGTACTTC. It codes for CASSYSRVSSYEQYF.

This clone came up a few times. The rearrangement joins TRBV6-1 to TRBJ1-2; maybe TRBD1 (5 bases). Trimming took 1 base from V and 0 from J, leaving 9 bases between them. Germline V gives CDR1 MNHNS, CDR2 SASEGT. CDR3 size: 15 residues. Here the CDR3 DNA reads TGTGCCAGCAGTGAAGGGGGAGGGGCTAACTATGGCTACACCTTC. It is translated as CASSEGGGANYGYTF.

This clone was seen a few times. The V and J genes are TRBV7-9 and TRBJ1-4; TRBD1 matches at 9 bases. The J segment lost 10 bases and the V segment lost 2 bases, leaving 8 bases of the junction unmatched. The CDR3 is 15 amino acids. The germline V gene has CDR1 SEHNR and CDR2 FQNEAQ (reference sequence). The CDR3 coding sequence is TGTGCCAGCAGCTTACAGGCGACAGGGGGAAGAAAACTGTTTTTT. It translates to CASSLQATGGRKLFF.

This chain uses TRBV6-6 with TRBJ1-5; 9 bases align to TRBD1. Trimming took 4 bases from V and 4 from J; bases not matched to a gene: 5. The germline CDR1 and CDR2 sequences are MNHNY and SVGAGI (reference sequence). The CDR3 runs 15 residues. The CDR3 DNA sequence: TGTGCCAGCAGTTCTCCCGGGACAGGGAATCAGCCCCAGCATTTT. Amino acid sequence: CASSSPGTGNQPQHF.

The chain has TRBV9 and TRBJ2-1; 8 bases line up with TRBD2. The CDR3 is made up of 15 amino acids. J gave up 3 bases and V 3 bases, and 5 bases lay outside the gene matches. Germline V gives CDR1 SGDLS, CDR2 YYNGEE. The DNA for the CDR3 is TGTGCCAGCAGCGAAGGGACTAGAGTCTACAATGAGCAGTTCTTC. This gives the protein CASSEGTRVYNEQFF.

The chain combines TRBV18 with TRBJ2-3; D is unclear. Germline lookup yields CDR1 KGHSH and CDR2 LQKENI. Trimming left V 5 bases short and J 1 base short, with 7 bases between. This CDR3 spans 13 amino acids. CDR3 region: CASSSVGTDTQYF. CDR3 nucleotide sequence: TGTGCCAGCTCATCAGTTGGCACAGATACGCAGTATTTT.

The CDR3 nucleotides are TGTGCCAGTTCCGGGACACCGTTCTCCTACGAGCAGTACTTC. This translates into CASSGTPFSYEQYF. This chain joins TRBV28 and TRBJ2-7, with a possible D match to TRBD1 (6 bases). Germline V gene sequence: CDR1 MDHEN, CDR2 SYDVKM. With 9 bases removed from V and 0 bases from J, the gap between germline ends came to 15 bases. The CDR3 is 14 amino acids.

The chain has TRBV5-1 and TRBJ2-3; TRBD2 matches 9 bases. Trimming took 4 bases from V and 6 from J; bases not matched to a gene: 9. The CDR3 consists of 15 residues. The V gene's germline CDR1 is SGHRS and CDR2 YFSETQ. This CDR3 reads CASSPLAGISDTQYF. The CDR3 DNA is TGCGCCAGCAGCCCGCTAGCGGGAATATCTGATACGCAGTATTTT.

The gene calls are TRBV2 and TRBJ1-1, with TRBD1 matching over 10 bases. Germline CDR1 is SNHLY and CDR2 is FYNNEI. The CDR3 has 15 amino acids. V shed 2 bases and J 3 bases; nucleotides not matched to a gene: 3. Written as DNA, the CDR3 is TGTGCCAGCAGTGAAATAGGGACAGGGGACACTGAAGCTTTCTTT. It specifies CASSEIGTGDTEAFF.

The CDR3 DNA reads as TGCGCCAGCAGCCTGGGACCCCGGGGCTACGAGCAGTACTTC. Translated, it gives CASSLGPRGYEQYF. The chain has TRBV5-1 and TRBJ2-7; either TRBD1 or TRBD2 may fit D (5 bases each). The CDR3 totals 14 residues. V dropped 4 bases and J dropped 3 bases, with 14 bases sitting between them. Germline CDR1 is SGHRS and CDR2 is YFSETQ.

This clone was detected only a few times. V and J are TRBV6-5 and TRBJ1-2; TRBD1 matches 9 bases. With 8 bases clipped from V and 6 bases from J, the junction kept 7 bases outside the gene matches. CDR3 length: 13 amino acids. Germline CDR1 reads MNHEY; CDR2 reads SVGAGI. The CDR3 DNA reads TGTGCCAGCCTCCGGGACAGGGAAAATGGCTACACCTTC. Its protein is CASLRDRENGYTF.

The rearrangement joins TRBV5-6 to TRBJ1-2; D remains ambiguous. The V gene's germline CDR1 is SGHDT and CDR2 YYEEEE. The V end lost 1 base, the J end lost 7 bases, and 5 bases lay between the germline ends. The CDR3 extends over 11 amino acids. CDR3 in DNA: TGTGCCAGCAGCTTGTCAGGTGGCTACACCTTC. It is translated as CASSLSGGYTF.

This clone was observed a few times. The chain joins TRBV4-3 to TRBJ2-5; a weak D match, TRBD2 (6 bases). Germline V CDR1 and CDR2: LGHNA, YSLEER. With 1 base removed from V and 5 bases from J, the gap between germline ends came to 14 bases. The CDR3 consists of 15 residues. The DNA of the CDR3 is TGCGCCAGCAGCCAAGGACTAGTAGGTTCCGAGACCCAGTACTTC. Its protein is CASSQGLVGSETQYF.

This chain uses TRBV4-2 with TRBJ2-1, with D uncertain. From germline, CDR1 is LGHNA and CDR2 YNFKEQ. The CDR3 sequence is 15 residues long. The ends were cut back, 0 bases at V and 7 bases at J, with 13 bases in the middle. CDR3 sequence reads: CASSQDMTPQNEQFF. Here the CDR3 DNA reads TGTGCCAGCAGCCAAGATATGACTCCTCAGAATGAGCAGTTCTTC.

This clone was observed a handful of times. The chain recombines TRBV2 with TRBJ2-7; a weak D match, TRBD2 (6 bases). The ends were cut back, 6 bases at V and 2 bases at J, with 11 bases in the middle. The CDR3 extends over 13 amino acids. The germline CDR1 and CDR2 sequences are SNHLY and FYNNEI. CDR3 DNA: TGTGCCAGCAGATTTCCTAGCGCCTACGAGCAGTACTTC. Amino acid sequence: CASRFPSAYEQYF. The variable domain in full, completed from reference TRBV2 and TRBJ2-7, reads EPEVTQTPSHQVTQMGQEVILRCVPISNHLYFYWYRQILGQKVEFLVSFYNNEISEKSEIFDDQFSVERPDGSNFTLKIRSTKLEDSAMYFCASRFPSAYEQYFGPGTRLTVT.

This clone has a handful of counts. The chain has TRBV29-1 and TRBJ1-4, with 7 bases that match TRBD1. V gave up 4 bases and J gave up 8 bases; unmatched junction bases: 7. The CDR3 is 13 amino acids. From germline, CDR1 is SQVTM and CDR2 ANQGSEA. The CDR3 DNA is TGCAGCGTTGTGGCCCACAGGGGAGAAAAACTGTTTTTT. It specifies CSVVAHRGEKLFF.

This clone was detected only a few times. This sequence joins TRBV5-4 and TRBJ2-6; 9 positions match TRBD1. The germline V gene has CDR1 SGHNT and CDR2 YYREEE (reference sequence). V trimming: 3 bases; J trimming: 0 bases; junction bases outside the gene matches: 7. The CDR3 spans 18 residues. Here the CDR3 DNA reads TGTGCCAGCAGCTCCCCGGGACAGGGATTCTCTGGGGCCAACGTCCTGACTTTC. This translates into CASSSPGQGFSGANVLTF. Looking up the rest from reference TRBV5-4 and TRBJ2-6 gives the full variable domain: ETGVTQSPTHLIKTRGQQVTLRCSSQSGHNTVSWYQQALGQGPQFIFQYYREEENGRGNFPPRFSGLQFPNYSSELNVNALELDDSALYLCASSSPGQGFSGANVLTFGAGSRLTVL.

The CDR3 sequence: CASSRGQSSYEQYF. In nucleotides, the CDR3 is TGTGCCAGCAGCCGGGGACAGAGCTCCTACGAGCAGTACTTC. The chain carries TRBV7-8 and TRBJ2-7; 7 bases agree with TRBD1. After removal of 5 bases from V and 0 bases from J, the junction contained 4 bases not matched to a gene. This CDR3 is built from 14 residues. Germline values: CDR1 SGHVS, CDR2 FQNEAQ.

The CDR3 nucleotides read TGTGCCTGGAGTCCGCGACTGCGATCTGGGGCCAACGTCCTGACTTTC. It translates to CAWSPRLRSGANVLTF. This rearrangement joins TRBV30 to TRBJ2-6; no definite D call. Trimming left V 2 bases short and J 1 base short, with 12 bases between. The CDR3 has 16 residues. Per germline, CDR1 GTSNPN and CDR2 SVGIG (reference sequence).

The V and J genes are TRBV2 and TRBJ2-3; D is ambiguous. This CDR3 comprises 12 residues. The germline V and J ends were trimmed by 6 bases and 0 bases, with 4 bases remaining between them. Per the germline V gene, CDR1 is SNHLY and CDR2 is FYNNEI. CDR3 region: CASSPSTDTQYF. DNA of the CDR3: TGTGCCAGCAGCCCTAGCACAGATACGCAGTATTTT. The full variable domain, in which reference TRBV2 and TRBJ2-3 provide the parts outside the CDR3, is EPEVTQTPSHQVTQMGQEVILRCVPISNHLYFYWYRQILGQKVEFLVSFYNNEISEKSEIFDDQFSVERPDGSNFTLKIRSTKLEDSAMYFCASSPSTDTQYFGPGTRLTVL.

The chain recombines TRBV5-1 with TRBJ2-4, with 7 bases matching TRBD2. The CDR3 is 16 amino acids. After removal of 0 bases from V and 1 base from J, the junction contained 4 bases not matched to a gene. Looked up from germline, CDR1 is SGHRS and CDR2 is YFSETQ. The CDR3: CASSLGGGTAKNIQYF. CDR3 sequence (DNA): TGCGCCAGCAGCTTGGGGGGGGGTACGGCCAAAAACATTCAGTACTTC. The entire variable domain, with the rest obtained from reference TRBV5-1 and TRBJ2-4, is as follows: KAGVTQTPRYLIKTRGQQVTLSCSPISGHRSVSWYQQTPGQGLQFLFEYFSETQRNKGNFPGRFSGRQFSNSRSEMNVSTLELGDSALYLCASSLGGGTAKNIQYFGAGTRLSVL.

The chain is built from TRBV15 and TRBJ1-2; perhaps TRBD1 as D (5 bases). The ends were cut back, 5 bases at V and 5 bases at J, with 12 bases in the middle. Germline lookup yields CDR1 LNHNV and CDR2 YYDKDF (reference sequence). The CDR3 totals 13 residues. CDR3 in DNA: TGTGCCACCAGCCCCGGGACTGAGTATGGCTACACCTTC. Protein sequence: CATSPGTEYGYTF.

The chain couples TRBV9 to TRBJ2-5; D gene unclear. V was clipped by 4 bases and J by 3 bases, with 7 bases between them. From germline, CDR1 is SGDLS and CDR2 YYNGEE. The CDR3 spans 12 residues. The CDR3, as DNA: TGTGCCAGCAGCCTTCCCGAAGAGACCCAGTACTTC. Translation: CASSLPEETQYF.

This clone was observed a handful of times. CDR3: CASNGRPDQPQHF. The CDR3 nucleotides are TGTGCCAGCAATGGGCGACCGGATCAGCCCCAGCATTTT. This rearrangement joins TRBV2 to TRBJ1-5; no reliable D call. This CDR3 spans 13 amino acids. Trimming stripped 7 bases from V and 5 bases from J, with 12 bases between. CDR1 and CDR2 (germline): SNHLY, FYNNEI.

J is TRBJ1-1 and V is TRBV7-9, with D perhaps TRBD1 (6 bases). Per germline, CDR1 SEHNR and CDR2 FQNEAQ (reference sequence). V gave up 1 base and J gave up 5 bases, with 11 bases separating them. CDR3 length: 14 residues. CDR3 loop: CASSLGGPGTEAFF. CDR3 in DNA: TGTGCCAGCAGCTTAGGGGGGCCTGGGACTGAAGCTTTCTTT.

In its sample, this clone was seen a few times. The chain combines TRBV4-1 with TRBJ1-5, with D perhaps TRBD1 (5 bases). Germline CDR1 and CDR2: MGHRA and YSYEKL. The V and J ends lost 2 bases and 5 bases respectively, with 13 bases between them. The CDR3 is 15 residues long. The CDR3 region has the DNA TGCGCCAGCAGCCAATCCATATGGGGGGATCAGCCCCAGCATTTT. It codes for CASSQSIWGDQPQHF.

V and J are TRBV6-1 and TRBJ1-1, with 9 nucleotides matching TRBD1. The CDR3 contains 14 residues. V shed 3 bases and J 6 bases; nucleotides not matched to a gene: 5. Germline assignment: CDR1 MNHNS and CDR2 SASEGT. CDR3: CASSEGTGKPEAFF. The CDR3, as DNA: TGTGCCAGCAGTGAGGGGACAGGGAAGCCTGAAGCTTTCTTT.